This entry lists 3 T cell receptor beta chains sequenced from one sample in a study of cytomegalovirus exposure and HLA in healthy donors. A multiplex PCR was run with 60 Vbeta primers and 13 Jbeta primers. The protocol was immunoSEQ multiplex PCR, while the TCRdb copy is restricted to in-frame clones and leaves out a portion. The sample includes fewer than 200,000 clones, 75% to 90% of them seen just once. The sequenced sample was PBMCs. The receptors stem from a man younger than 45 in good health and CMV-seronegative.

This clone turned up a few times. V and J are TRBV27 and TRBJ1-2; D not resolved. The CDR3 is 15 residues long. The germline V gene has CDR1 MNHEY and CDR2 SMNVEV (reference sequence). The V end was cut by 0 bases, the J end by 4 bases, with 12 bases between. DNA of the CDR3: TGTGCCAGCAGTTTATCGCGGGTTACACTCTATGGCTACACCTTC. This translates into CASSLSRVTLYGYTF.

V gene TRBV28 combines with J gene TRBJ1-2; no firm D call. Per germline, CDR1 MDHEN and CDR2 SYDVKM. The V end lost 5 bases, the J end lost 0 bases, and 19 bases lay between the germline ends. CDR3 length equals 17 residues. The DNA of the CDR3 is TGTGCCAGCAGTCCCAGGCGGGGTAATTCAGCTAACTATGGCTACACCTTC. Translated: CASSPRRGNSANYGYTF.

In its sample, this clone was seen once. The chain is built from TRBV28 and TRBJ2-7, with 11 bases fitting TRBD1. The V segment lost 4 bases and the J segment 5 bases; nucleotides outside the gene matches: 4. The CDR3 length is 14 residues. The germline V gene encodes CDR1 MDHEN and CDR2 SYDVKM. CDR3 nucleotides: TGTGCCAGCAGTTCGGACAGGGGGCGTAACGAGCAGTACTTC. It yields the protein CASSSDRGRNEQYF.